This note documents a single T cell receptor beta chain sequence. TCRdb's table, derived via immunoSEQ multiplex PCR, lists solely in-frame clones and lacks some. The sample comprises over 80,000 clones, approximately 87% of which are singletons, and about 4.6% rests with the top ten. V was pared by 4 bases and J by 3 bases, with 3 bases of the junction left unmatched. CDR3 length equals 15 residues. The germline CDR1 and CDR2 sequences are SNHLY and FYNNEI. The data originate from a study of OX40 agonist ivuxolimab in advanced cancers. This sequence originates from an adult with an advanced solid tumor such as melanoma, head and neck, liver or kidney cancer. Sequencing used CD4+ or CD8+ T cells sorted from blood, obtained in a trial of the OX40 agonist ivuxolimab. The chain has TRBV2 and TRBJ2-1; 10 bases map to TRBD2. Here the CDR3 DNA reads TGTGCCAGCAGTGTTAGGACTAGCGGCTACAATGAGCAGTTCTTC. This translates into CASSVRTSGYNEQFF. The variable domain in full, with the rest retrieved from reference TRBV2 and TRBJ2-1, is EPEVTQTPSHQVTQMGQEVILRCVPISNHLYFYWYRQILGQKVEFLVSFYNNEISEKSEIFDDQFSVERPDGSNFTLKIRSTKLEDSAMYFCASSVRTSGYNEQFFGPGTRLTVL.